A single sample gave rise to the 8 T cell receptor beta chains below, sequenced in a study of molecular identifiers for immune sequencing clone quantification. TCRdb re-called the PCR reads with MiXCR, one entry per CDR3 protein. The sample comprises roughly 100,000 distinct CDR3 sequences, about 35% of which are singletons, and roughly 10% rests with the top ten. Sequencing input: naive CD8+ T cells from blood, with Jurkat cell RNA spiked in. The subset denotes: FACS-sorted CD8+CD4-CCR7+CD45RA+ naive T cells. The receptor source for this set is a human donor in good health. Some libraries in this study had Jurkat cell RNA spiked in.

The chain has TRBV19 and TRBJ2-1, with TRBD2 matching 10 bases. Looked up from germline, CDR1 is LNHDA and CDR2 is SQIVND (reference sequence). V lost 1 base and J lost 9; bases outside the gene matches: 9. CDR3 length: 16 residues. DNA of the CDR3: TGTGCCAGTAGTATAGGAACGGGACTAGCGTTGGGTGAGCAGTTCTTC. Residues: CASSIGTGLALGEQFF.

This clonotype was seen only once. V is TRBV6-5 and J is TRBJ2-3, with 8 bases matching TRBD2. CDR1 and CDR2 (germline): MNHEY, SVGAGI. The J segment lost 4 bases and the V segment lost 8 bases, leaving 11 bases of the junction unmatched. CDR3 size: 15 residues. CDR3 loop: CASCGPGGTSDTQYF. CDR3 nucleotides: TGTGCCAGCTGTGGCCCGGGGGGGACCTCAGATACGCAGTATTTT.

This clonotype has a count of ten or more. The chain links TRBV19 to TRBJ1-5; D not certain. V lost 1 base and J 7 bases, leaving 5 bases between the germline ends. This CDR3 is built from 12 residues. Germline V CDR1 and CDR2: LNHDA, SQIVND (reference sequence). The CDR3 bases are TGTGCCAGTAGTATAGGGCAACAGCCCCAGCATTTT. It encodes CASSIGQQPQHF.

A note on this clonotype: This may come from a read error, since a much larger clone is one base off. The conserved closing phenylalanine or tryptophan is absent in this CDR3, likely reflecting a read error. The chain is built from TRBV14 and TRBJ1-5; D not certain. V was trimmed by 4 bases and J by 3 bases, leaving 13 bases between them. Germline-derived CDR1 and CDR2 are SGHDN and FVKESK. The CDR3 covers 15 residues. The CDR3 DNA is TGTGCCAGCAGCCTACCCGGGGAGGCCAATCAGCCCCAGCATTCT. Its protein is CASSLPGEANQPQHS.

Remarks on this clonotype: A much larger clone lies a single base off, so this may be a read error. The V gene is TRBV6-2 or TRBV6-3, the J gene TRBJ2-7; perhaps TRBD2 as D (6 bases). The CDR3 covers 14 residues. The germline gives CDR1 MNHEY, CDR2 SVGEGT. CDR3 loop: CASSYVRGSDERYF. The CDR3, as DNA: TGTGCCAGCAGTTACGTCCGGGGGTCGGACGAGCGGTACTTC.

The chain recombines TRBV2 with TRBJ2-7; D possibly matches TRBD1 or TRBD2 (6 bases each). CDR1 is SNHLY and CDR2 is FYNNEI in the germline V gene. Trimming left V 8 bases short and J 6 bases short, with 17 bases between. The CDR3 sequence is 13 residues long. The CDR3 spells CASGGTSRSEQYF. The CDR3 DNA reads TGTGCCAGCGGGGGGACAAGTAGAAGCGAGCAGTACTTC.

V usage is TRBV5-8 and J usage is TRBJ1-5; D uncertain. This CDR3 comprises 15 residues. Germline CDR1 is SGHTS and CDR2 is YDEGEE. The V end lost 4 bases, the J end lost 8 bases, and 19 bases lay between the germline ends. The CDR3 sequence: CASSPFGPGREPQHF. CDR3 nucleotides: TGTGCCAGCAGCCCATTTGGGCCGGGGAGGGAGCCCCAGCATTTT.

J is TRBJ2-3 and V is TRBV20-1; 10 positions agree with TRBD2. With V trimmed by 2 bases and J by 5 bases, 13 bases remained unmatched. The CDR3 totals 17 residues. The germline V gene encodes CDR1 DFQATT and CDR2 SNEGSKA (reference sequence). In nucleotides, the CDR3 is TGCAGTGCTAGATTCGTAACTAGCGGGATTTTTTTAGATACGCAGTATTTT. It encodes CSARFVTSGIFLDTQYF.